The 14 T cell receptor beta chains reported below all come from one sample, sequenced in a study of OX40 agonist ivuxolimab in advanced cancers. Measured with immunoSEQ multiplex PCR; TCRdb has only the in-frame clones, and not every one. The sample has 20,000 or so clones, roughly four fifths seen once. Sequences were derived from CD4+ or CD8+ T cells sorted from blood, sampled in a trial of the OX40 agonist ivuxolimab. Every receptor here comes from an adult with an advanced solid tumor such as melanoma, head and neck, liver or kidney cancer.

V is TRBV7-9 and J is TRBJ1-1, with D perhaps TRBD1 (5 bases). Trimming cost V 7 bases and J 6 bases, with 18 bases left between them. The germline V gene has CDR1 SEHNR and CDR2 FQNEAQ (reference sequence). The CDR3 length is 14 residues. The CDR3 reads CASTLRQGGAEAFF. The CDR3 DNA follows: TGTGCCAGCACCCTCCGTCAGGGAGGGGCTGAAGCTTTCTTT. The full variable domain, rest sourced from reference TRBV7-9 and TRBJ1-1, is DTGVSQNPRHKITKRGQNVTFRCDPISEHNRLYWYRQTLGQGPEFLTYFQNEAQLEKSRLLSDRFSAERPKGSFSTLEIQRTEQGDSAMYLCASTLRQGGAEAFFGQGTRLTVV.

The chain uses TRBV15 and TRBJ2-3; D is perhaps TRBD1 or TRBD2 (5 bases each). Per germline, CDR1 LNHNV and CDR2 YYDKDF (reference sequence). The ends were cut back, 0 bases at V and 3 bases at J, with 10 bases in the middle. The CDR3 covers 15 residues. The CDR3 DNA is TGTGCCACCAGCAGAGATGACAGCGGAACAGATACGCAGTATTTT. The encoded protein is CATSRDDSGTDTQYF.

This chain connects TRBV6-6 to TRBJ2-7, with unresolved D. The germline CDR1 and CDR2 sequences are MNHNY and SVGAGI (reference sequence). The CDR3 is 11 residues long. Trimming removed 6 bases at V and 3 bases at J, with 6 bases between. CDR3 protein: CASSNFYEQYF. The CDR3, as DNA: TGTGCCAGCAGCAATTTCTACGAGCAGTACTTC.

This chain joins TRBV10-3 and TRBJ2-1, with D perhaps matching TRBD1 or TRBD2 (5 bases each). Trimming cost V 4 bases and J 7 bases, with 20 bases left between them. This CDR3 spans 16 amino acids. The V gene's germline CDR1 is ENHRY and CDR2 SYGVKD. CDR3 coding DNA: TGTGCCATCAGTGGACCCCGGGACGGGTCGAGGAATGAGCAGTTCTTC. Translation: CAISGPRDGSRNEQFF.

The chain has TRBV5-1 and TRBJ1-2, with 10 bases that match TRBD1. CDR3 length equals 15 residues. Trimming cost V 4 bases and J 5 bases; bases outside gene matches: 8. Looked up from germline, CDR1 is SGHRS and CDR2 is YFSETQ. CDR3 DNA sequence: TGCGCCAGCAGCCTTGCGGCGGGACAGGGGTATGGCTACACCTTC. Protein product: CASSLAAGQGYGYTF.

The V and J genes are TRBV7-3 and TRBJ1-2; the match to TRBD1 covers 7 bases. The trim removed 5 bases at V and 2 bases at J, leaving 2 bases unmatched. The CDR3 runs to 13 residues. Germline CDR1 reads SGHTA; CDR2 reads FQGTGA. CDR3 coding DNA: TGTGCCAGCAGCAAGGACAGGAACTATGGCTACACCTTC. Amino acids: CASSKDRNYGYTF.

The V gene is TRBV7-3, the J gene TRBJ2-2; D assignment may be TRBD1 or TRBD2 (5 bases each). CDR3 length: 16 residues. V dropped 2 bases and J dropped 2 bases, with 12 bases sitting between them. Germline CDR1 is SGHTA and CDR2 is FQGTGA. The CDR3 protein is CASSLEGRANTGELFF. Here the CDR3 DNA reads TGTGCCAGCAGCTTAGAGGGGCGGGCCAACACCGGGGAGCTGTTTTTT.

A single count supports this clone. V gene TRBV29-1 combines with J gene TRBJ1-1; no firm D call. Germline loops: CDR1 SQVTM, CDR2 ANQGSEA. There are 13 residues in the CDR3. The germline V and J ends were trimmed by 5 bases and 2 bases, with 12 bases remaining between them. CDR3 nucleotides: TGCAGCGTTTCCACCTCAGGAAACACTGAAGCTTTCTTT. It translates to CSVSTSGNTEAFF.

The chain joins TRBV2 to TRBJ2-1, with a possible D match to TRBD1 (5 bases). V was trimmed by 7 bases and J by 5 bases, leaving 12 bases between them. The CDR3 has 13 amino acids. CDR1 and CDR2 (germline): SNHLY, FYNNEI. The CDR3 reads CASTGQGDNEQFF. The CDR3 nucleotides read TGTGCCAGCACTGGGCAGGGCGACAATGAGCAGTTCTTC.

This clone has more than one count but fewer than ten. The gene calls are TRBV19 and TRBJ2-1; 10 positions match TRBD2. With 1 base clipped from V and 9 bases from J, the junction kept 6 bases outside the gene matches. The CDR3 is made up of 15 amino acids. Germline V gene data show CDR1 as LNHDA and CDR2 as SQIVND (reference sequence). The CDR3 DNA follows: TGTGCCAGTAGTATAGGGGCTAGCGGGGGAAGTGAGCAGTTCTTC. It yields the protein CASSIGASGGSEQFF.

As regards this clone: A read error may produce the germline difference seen at one junction end. The V call is TRBV27, the J call TRBJ1-2; 9 bases fit TRBD1. The CDR3 spans 13 residues. Germline V gene sequence: CDR1 MNHEY, CDR2 SMNVEV (reference sequence). This chain's CDR3 is CASSFTGTGSLDF. The CDR3 DNA reads TGTGCCAGCAGTTTTACCGGGACAGGGAGTCTCGACTTC.

The chain couples TRBV23-1 to TRBJ1-2, with no clear D. TRBV23-1 falls under the ORF class, with uncertain function. The ends were cut back, 8 bases at V and 7 bases at J, with 11 bases in the middle. This CDR3 contains 11 residues. CDR3 sequence reads: CASRSWCGYTF. The CDR3 DNA follows: TGCGCCAGCCGCTCATGGTGTGGCTACACCTTC.

The V and J genes are TRBV28 and TRBJ1-6; weak D call: TRBD1 (5 bases). Germline CDR1 is MDHEN and CDR2 is SYDVKM. This CDR3 contains 17 residues. Trimming shortened V by 4 bases and J by 0 bases, and 13 bases separated the two germline ends. CDR3 nucleotides: TGTGCCAGCAGTTCCTCAGGGCCTTCCTCCTATAATTCACCCCTCCACTTT. It translates to CASSSSGPSSYNSPLHF.

J is TRBJ2-7 and V is TRBV27; D perhaps matches TRBD2 (6 bases). CDR1 is MNHEY, CDR2 SMNVEV, per germline (reference sequence). The CDR3 consists of 16 residues. Trimming shortened V by 6 bases and J by 4 bases, and 22 bases separated the two germline ends. CDR3 nucleotide sequence: TGTGCCAGCAGCCGGGGGACCTCTTCCCATTCGTACGAGCAGTACTTC. It specifies CASSRGTSSHSYEQYF.